The clone carrying this T cell receptor (beta chain) was detected ten times or more. The data were taken from a study of blood T cell repertoires in COVID-19. On the study more broadly: The United States, Italy and Spain supplied acute and convalescent COVID-19 samples. Sources were T cells, B-cell-depleted T cells, or PBMCs; the material itself was cDNA or gDNA.

The authors' processing: The assay estimated nucleated cells by amplifying reference gene primers. Libraries were prepared by immunoSEQ multiplex PCR; TCRdb keeps only in-frame clonotypes and omits some of them. V, J and clone size reflect that table, while D and trimming were determined from the DNA. The table has some 380,000 clones, about four fifths seen once; the top ten hold roughly 1.2%. CDR1 is ENHRY and CDR2 is SYGVKD in the germline V gene. V was clipped by 2 bases and J by 2 bases, with 26 bases between them. This CDR3 contains 20 residues. This clonotype originated in a human donor with acute or convalescent COVID-19. The donor label of this sample is uncertain. What was sequenced was peripheral blood. V is TRBV10-3 and J is TRBJ2-3; tentatively, D is TRBD1 (6 bases). In DNA, the CDR3 is TGTGCCATCAGTGAGCCCTCCGGGGCCCTTTCCGGGACAACCACAGATACGCAGTATTTT. It translates to CAISEPSGALSGTTTDTQYF.